This T cell receptor (beta chain) was recovered during a study of cytomegalovirus exposure and HLA in healthy donors. General observations from the study: A later analysis linked about 17,000 TCR beta sequences to HLA alleles at 0.05 false discovery rate. Of the V segments, some could not be distinguished, including TRBV6-2 and TRBV6-3, and were excluded. Cytomegalovirus association was assigned to about 150 TCR beta chains.

Primers included in the PCR were 60 Vbeta and 13 Jbeta primers. The table came from immunoSEQ multiplex PCR; TCRdb's copy has only in-frame clones and leaves some out. The sample has 89,000 or so clones, about 69% seen once; the top ten hold 4.2%. Note on this clone: Its antigen is not identified.

Trimming took 2 bases from V and 8 from J; bases not matched to a gene: 9. Germline V gene lookup returns CDR1 PRHDT and CDR2 FYEKMQ (reference sequence). The CDR3 has 15 amino acids. Sequenced material: PBMCs. The receptor was isolated from a man in his 60s in good health and CMV-seronegative. V is TRBV13 and J is TRBJ1-3; 7 positions agree with TRBD1. CDR3 in amino acids: CASSLRSIRGDTIYF. The CDR3 coding sequence is TGTGCCAGCAGCTTAAGAAGTATCAGGGGGGACACCATATATTTT.